This entry is about one T cell receptor beta chain. This specimen comes from a study of blood T cell repertoires in COVID-19. Some clones are missing from TCRdb's copy, which holds only in-frame ones; the method was immunoSEQ multiplex PCR. The sample shows 190,000 or so clones, 75% to 90% of them seen only once. V was pared by 7 bases and J by 8 bases, with 17 bases between. The germline V gene encodes CDR1 SNHLY and CDR2 FYNNEI. The CDR3 contains 14 residues. Source material: PBMCs or T cells enriched from blood (not recorded which). This clonotype was sampled from a man between 25 and 39 years old who had recovered from COVID-19. The genes are TRBV2 and TRBJ1-4; D not certain. The CDR3 DNA follows: TGTGCCAGCACTCGACTAGGGTGGGAGGAAAAACTGTTTTTT. This encodes CASTRLGWEEKLFF.